Listed here are 19 T cell receptor beta chains from one sample, sequenced in a study of shared clonotypes between healthy human individuals. Using immunoSEQ multiplex PCR, the repertoire was profiled, and TCRdb retains in-frame clones only, with some absent. In the table there are 1,100,000 or so clones, 75% to 80% of which are singletons. The sequenced sample consisted of memory CD4+ T cells from PBMCs. The subset was: CD45RA-negative fraction. These receptor sequences come from a man between 18 and 29 years old in good health. Some clones in this sample may be carry-over from other donors' samples.

The V and J genes are TRBV29-1 and TRBJ2-5, with 9 bases aligning to TRBD2. Germline lookup yields CDR1 SQVTM and CDR2 ANQGSEA. V shed 8 bases and J 5 bases; nucleotides not matched to a gene: 6. There are 12 residues in the CDR3. CDR3 in DNA: TGCAGCACAGCGGGAGGAGGGGAGACCCAGTACTTC. It yields the protein CSTAGGGETQYF.

This clone was observed a handful of times. The chain links TRBV7-9 to TRBJ1-4; no clear D gene. Per the germline V gene, CDR1 is SEHNR and CDR2 is FQNEAQ (reference sequence). V was clipped by 5 bases and J by 2 bases, with 12 bases between them. The CDR3 covers 15 residues. Here the CDR3 reads CASSPQGWTNEKLFF. In nucleotides, the CDR3 is TGTGCCAGCAGCCCTCAAGGGTGGACTAATGAAAAACTGTTTTTT.

Here the CDR3 reads CASNGDLNTEAFF. The CDR3 nucleotides are TGTGCCAGCAATGGGGATCTGAACACTGAAGCTTTCTTT. This chain connects TRBV2 to TRBJ1-1, with D hard to call. The CDR3 contains 13 residues. Trimming removed 7 bases at V and 0 bases at J, with 9 bases between. Germline V gene lookup returns CDR1 SNHLY and CDR2 FYNNEI.

The genes are TRBV2 and TRBJ1-5, with TRBD1 matching 7 bases. With V trimmed by 2 bases and J by 4 bases, 5 bases remained unmatched. Germline-derived CDR1 and CDR2 are SNHLY and FYNNEI. The CDR3 loop spans 15 amino acids. The CDR3 reads CASSESSGGNQPQHF. DNA of the CDR3: TGTGCCAGCAGTGAAAGCTCAGGGGGGAATCAGCCCCAGCATTTT.

Worth noting for this clone: A junction end diverges from the germline sequence, so it may reflect a read error. The J gene is TRBJ2-1, the V gene TRBV2; 10 positions match TRBD2. Germline V lookup: CDR1 SNHLY, CDR2 FYNNEI. The CDR3 totals 15 residues. CDR3 sequence: CASSEGGWSGRVLVF. The DNA of the CDR3 is TGTGCCAGCAGTGAGGGGGGTTGGAGCGGGAGGGTCCTAGTCTTC.

The CDR3 loop is CASSPRAPNTEAFF. Here the CDR3 DNA reads TGTGCCAGCAGTCCCCGGGCGCCGAACACTGAAGCTTTCTTT. The genes are TRBV6-1 and TRBJ1-1; no clear D gene. Trimming stripped 5 bases from V and 1 base from J, with 11 bases between. The CDR3 is 14 residues long. Per the germline V gene, CDR1 is MNHNS and CDR2 is SASEGT.

This clone was recorded many times. The chain uses TRBV5-6 and TRBJ2-5, with a possible D match to TRBD1 (5 bases). Germline CDR1 reads SGHDT; CDR2 reads YYEEEE. V was clipped by 4 bases and J by 9 bases, with 22 bases between them. The CDR3 sequence is 15 residues long. The CDR3 is CASSDKGPLNRSQYF. The CDR3 DNA reads TGTGCCAGCAGCGACAAGGGGCCCCTGAATAGGTCCCAGTACTTC.

This chain links TRBV19 with TRBJ2-1; possible D gene TRBD1, 6 bases. Germline assignment: CDR1 LNHDA and CDR2 SQIVND (reference sequence). Between the trimmed V and J ends, which lost 6 bases and 3 bases, there was a span of 15 bases. This CDR3 contains 15 residues. The CDR3 loop reads CASSLTGQSYNEQFF. The CDR3 region has the DNA TGTGCCAGTAGCCTAACTGGACAGAGCTACAATGAGCAGTTCTTC. The variable domain in full, completed from reference TRBV19 and TRBJ2-1, reads DGGITQSPKYLFRKEGQNVTLSCEQNLNHDAMYWYRQDPGQGLRLIYYSQIVNDFQKGDIAEGYSVSREKKESFPLTVTSAQKNPTAFYLCASSLTGQSYNEQFFGPGTRLTVL.

The V call is TRBV5-1, the J call TRBJ1-5; no clear D. Germline V lookup: CDR1 SGHRS, CDR2 YFSETQ. Trimming shortened V by 0 bases and J by 5 bases, and 9 bases separated the two germline ends. CDR3 length equals 14 residues. The CDR3: CASSLEEGHQPQHF. Here the CDR3 DNA reads TGCGCCAGCAGCTTGGAGGAGGGCCATCAGCCCCAGCATTTT.

The CDR3 region is CASERNPSSYEQYF. For the CDR3, the DNA is TGCGCCAGCGAGAGGAATCCTTCCTCCTACGAGCAGTACTTC. The gene calls are TRBV10-1 and TRBJ2-7; D unresolved. The germline V gene encodes CDR1 WNHNN and CDR2 SYGVQD (reference sequence). The V end lost 8 bases, the J end lost 0 bases, and 14 bases lay between the germline ends. This CDR3 is built from 14 residues.

V usage is TRBV28 and J usage is TRBJ1-2; tentative D call: TRBD1 (5 bases). CDR3 size: 15 residues. From germline, CDR1 is MDHEN and CDR2 SYDVKM. Trimming stripped 7 bases from V and 2 bases from J, with 17 bases between. Here the CDR3 reads CASTTPGGGNYGYTF. In nucleotides, the CDR3 is TGTGCCAGCACCACCCCCGGGGGGGGGAACTATGGCTACACCTTC.

This clone was observed a few times. A much bigger clone sits one base away, suggesting this may be a read error. The chain is built from TRBV11-3 and TRBJ1-1; D is unclear. CDR3 length: 13 residues. The germline V gene has CDR1 SGHNT and CDR2 YENEEA. The V gene lost 5 bases and the J gene lost 1 base, with 8 bases spanning the gap. CDR3 protein: CASSQQENTEAFF. The CDR3 DNA is TGTGCCAGCAGCCAACAAGAGAACACTGAAGCTTTCTTT.

The count of this clone is one. Other DNA sequences from this sample encode an identical CDR3 as well. The rearrangement links TRBV5-1 to TRBJ1-1; D is ambiguous. V was cut by 1 base and J by 0 bases, with 7 bases left in between. The germline gives CDR1 SGHRS, CDR2 YFSETQ. CDR3 length: 14 residues. CDR3 nucleotides: TGCGCCAGCAGCTTGTCCGGGATGAACACTGAAGCTTTCTTT. As protein: CASSLSGMNTEAFF.

Turning to this clone: This likely stems from a read error, as it lies one base from a far larger clone. The sample has other DNA sequences that encode this CDR3 too. The V call is TRBV28, the J call TRBJ1-1, with D possibly being TRBD1 (6 bases). Germline-derived CDR1 and CDR2 are MDHEN and SYDVKM. This CDR3 has 13 residues. CDR3 nucleotide sequence: TGTGCCAGTAGTTCGACAGGGAACACTGAAGCTTTCTTT. Its protein is CASSSTGNTEAFF.

This sequence joins TRBV2 and TRBJ2-2; TRBD2 matches at 9 bases. This CDR3 is built from 16 residues. The germline CDR1 and CDR2 sequences are SNHLY and FYNNEI. V was pared by 4 bases and J by 9 bases, with 12 bases of the junction left unmatched. The CDR3: CASSANYPSGNRELFF. The CDR3 DNA is TGTGCCAGCAGTGCTAATTATCCTAGCGGGAACAGGGAGCTGTTTTTT. The complete variable domain, with remaining parts taken from reference TRBV2 and TRBJ2-2, reads EPEVTQTPSHQVTQMGQEVILRCVPISNHLYFYWYRQILGQKVEFLVSFYNNEISEKSEIFDDQFSVERPDGSNFTLKIRSTKLEDSAMYFCASSANYPSGNRELFFGEGSRLTVL.

This chain links TRBV7-2 with TRBJ2-3, with D possibly TRBD2 on 6 matching bases. The germline V gene encodes CDR1 SGHTA and CDR2 FQGNSA. The CDR3 totals 15 residues. V was clipped by 3 bases and J by 4 bases, with 14 bases between them. The CDR3 here is CASSLSSGGADTQYF. The CDR3 bases are TGTGCCAGCAGCTTGTCAAGTGGCGGGGCAGATACGCAGTATTTT.

This chain links TRBV19 with TRBJ1-1; D is possibly TRBD1 (6 bases). V was trimmed by 3 bases and J by 10 bases, leaving 9 bases between them. The CDR3 is 11 amino acids. The germline V gene has CDR1 LNHDA and CDR2 SQIVND (reference sequence). The CDR3 loop reads CASSIQGRAFF. CDR3 DNA: TGTGCCAGTAGTATTCAGGGGCGAGCTTTCTTT. Looking up the rest from reference TRBV19 and TRBJ1-1 gives the full variable domain: DGGITQSPKYLFRKEGQNVTLSCEQNLNHDAMYWYRQDPGQGLRLIYYSQIVNDFQKGDIAEGYSVSREKKESFPLTVTSAQKNPTAFYLCASSIQGRAFFGQGTRLTVV.

There are many counts of this clone. The chain uses TRBV7-9 and TRBJ2-5; 8 bases are shared with TRBD2. CDR1 and CDR2 (germline): SEHNR, FQNEAQ (reference sequence). The CDR3 has 14 residues. V lost 6 bases and J lost 4; bases outside the gene matches: 7. Written as DNA, the CDR3 is TGTGCCAGCAGTTTTAGCGGGATTGCAGAGACCCAGTACTTC. This gives the protein CASSFSGIAETQYF.

The rearrangement uses TRBV9 and TRBJ1-2; 8 nucleotides agree with TRBD1. The germline V gene has CDR1 SGDLS and CDR2 YYNGEE. The CDR3 length is 16 residues. Trimming at V came to 6 bases and at J to 4 bases, leaving 14 bases not matched to a gene. The CDR3 reads CASTPLGRGLGYGYTF. The CDR3 coding sequence is TGTGCCAGCACCCCCTTGGGCAGGGGGCTCGGCTATGGCTACACCTTC.